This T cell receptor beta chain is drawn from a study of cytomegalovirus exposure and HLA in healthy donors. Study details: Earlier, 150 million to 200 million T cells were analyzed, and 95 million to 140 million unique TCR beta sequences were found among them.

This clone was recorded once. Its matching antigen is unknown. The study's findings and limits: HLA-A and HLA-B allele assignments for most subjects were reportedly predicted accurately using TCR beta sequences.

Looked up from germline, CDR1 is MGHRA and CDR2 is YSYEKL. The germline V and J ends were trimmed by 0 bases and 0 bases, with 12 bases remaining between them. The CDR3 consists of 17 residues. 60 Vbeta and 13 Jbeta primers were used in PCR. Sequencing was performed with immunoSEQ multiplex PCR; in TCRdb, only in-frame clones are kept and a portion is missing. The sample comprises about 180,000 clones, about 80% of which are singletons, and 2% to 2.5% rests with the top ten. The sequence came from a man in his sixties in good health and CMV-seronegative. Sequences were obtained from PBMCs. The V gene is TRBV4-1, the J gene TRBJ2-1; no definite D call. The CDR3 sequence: CASSQDVQASSYNEQFF. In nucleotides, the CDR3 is TGCGCCAGCAGCCAAGATGTCCAGGCATCCTCCTACAATGAGCAGTTCTTC.